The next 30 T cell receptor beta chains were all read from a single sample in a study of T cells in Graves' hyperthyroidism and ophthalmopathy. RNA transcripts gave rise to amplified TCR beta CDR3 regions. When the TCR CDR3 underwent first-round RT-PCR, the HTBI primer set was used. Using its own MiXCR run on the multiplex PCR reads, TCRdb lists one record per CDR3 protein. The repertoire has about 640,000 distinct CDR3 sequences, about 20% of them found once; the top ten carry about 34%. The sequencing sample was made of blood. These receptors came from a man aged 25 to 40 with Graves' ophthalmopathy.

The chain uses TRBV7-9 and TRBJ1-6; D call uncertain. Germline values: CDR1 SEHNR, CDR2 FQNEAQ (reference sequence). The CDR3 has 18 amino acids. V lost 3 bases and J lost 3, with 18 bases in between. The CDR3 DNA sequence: TGTGCCAGCAGCTTCGGCCTATCGACTGTGAACTATAATTCACCCCTCCACTTT. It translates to CASSFGLSTVNYNSPLHF.

The CDR3 nucleotides are TGTGCCAGCAGCCAGGGACAGGCAACTAATGAAAAACTGTTTTTT. The encoded protein is CASSQGQATNEKLFF. This rearrangement joins TRBV7-9 to TRBJ1-4; 8 positions agree with TRBD1. Losses at the gene ends were 5 bases for V and 0 bases for J; bases not matched to a gene: 2. Germline loops: CDR1 SEHNR, CDR2 FQNEAQ (reference sequence). The CDR3 is 15 amino acids.

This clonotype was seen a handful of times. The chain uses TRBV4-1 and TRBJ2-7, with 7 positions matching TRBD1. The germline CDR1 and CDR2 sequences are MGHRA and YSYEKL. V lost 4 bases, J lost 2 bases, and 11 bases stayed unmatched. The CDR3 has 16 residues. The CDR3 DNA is TGCGCCAGCAGCCCTGGACAGGCCTACCGAGCCTACGAGCAGTACTTC. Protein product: CASSPGQAYRAYEQYF.

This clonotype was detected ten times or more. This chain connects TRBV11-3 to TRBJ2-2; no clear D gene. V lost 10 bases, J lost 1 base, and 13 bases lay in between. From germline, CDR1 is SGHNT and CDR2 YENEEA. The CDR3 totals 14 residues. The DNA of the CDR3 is TGTGCCACCTCTAGAGCAGGGAACACCGGGGAGCTGTTTTTT. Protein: CATSRAGNTGELFF.

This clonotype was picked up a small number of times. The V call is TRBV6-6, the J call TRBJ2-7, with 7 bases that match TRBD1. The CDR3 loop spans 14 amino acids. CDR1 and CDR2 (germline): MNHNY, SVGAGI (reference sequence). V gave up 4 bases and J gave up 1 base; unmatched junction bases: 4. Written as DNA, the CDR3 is TGTGCCAGCAGTTGGACAGGCCTTTCCTACGAGCAGTACTTC. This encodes CASSWTGLSYEQYF.

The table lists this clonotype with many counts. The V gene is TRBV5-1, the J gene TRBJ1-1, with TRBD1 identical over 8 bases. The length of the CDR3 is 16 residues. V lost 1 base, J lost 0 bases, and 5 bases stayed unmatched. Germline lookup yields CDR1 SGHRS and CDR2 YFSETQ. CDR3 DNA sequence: TGCGCCAGCAGCTTGAAAACAGGGGGGATGAACACTGAAGCTTTCTTT. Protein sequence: CASSLKTGGMNTEAFF. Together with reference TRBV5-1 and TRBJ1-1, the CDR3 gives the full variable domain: KAGVTQTPRYLIKTRGQQVTLSCSPISGHRSVSWYQQTPGQGLQFLFEYFSETQRNKGNFPGRFSGRQFSNSRSEMNVSTLELGDSALYLCASSLKTGGMNTEAFFGQGTRLTVV.

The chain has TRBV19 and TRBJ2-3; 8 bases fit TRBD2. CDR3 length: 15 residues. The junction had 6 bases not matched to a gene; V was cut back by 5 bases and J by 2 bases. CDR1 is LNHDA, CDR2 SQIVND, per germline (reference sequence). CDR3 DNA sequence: TGTGCCAGTAGTGCCCGGGAGGGAGCCACAGATACGCAGTATTTT. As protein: CASSAREGATDTQYF.

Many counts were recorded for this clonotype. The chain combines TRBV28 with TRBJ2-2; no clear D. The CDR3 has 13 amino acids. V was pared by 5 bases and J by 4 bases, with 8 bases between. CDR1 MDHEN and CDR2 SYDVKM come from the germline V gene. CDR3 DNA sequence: TGTGCCAGCAGTCAACCGAGCACCGGGGAGCTGTTTTTT. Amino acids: CASSQPSTGELFF.

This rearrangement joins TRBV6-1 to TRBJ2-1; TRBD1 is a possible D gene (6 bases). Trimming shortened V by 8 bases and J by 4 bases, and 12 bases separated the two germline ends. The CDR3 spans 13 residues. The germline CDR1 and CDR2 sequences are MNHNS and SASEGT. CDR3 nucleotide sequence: TGTGCCAGCGCAGGGGAGAATTACAATGAGCAGTTCTTC. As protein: CASAGENYNEQFF.

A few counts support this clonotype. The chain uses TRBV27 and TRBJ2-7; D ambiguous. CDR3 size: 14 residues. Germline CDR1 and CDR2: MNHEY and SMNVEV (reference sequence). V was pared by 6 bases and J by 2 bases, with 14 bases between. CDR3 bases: TGTGCCAGCAGACCCTTTTCCCCCCCCTACGAGCAGTACTTC. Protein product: CASRPFSPPYEQYF.

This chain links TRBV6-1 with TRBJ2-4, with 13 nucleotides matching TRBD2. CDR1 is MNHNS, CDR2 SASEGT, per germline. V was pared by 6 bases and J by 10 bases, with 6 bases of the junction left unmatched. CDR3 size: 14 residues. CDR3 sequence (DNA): TGTGCCAGCAGCGTGACTAGCGGGAGGCAAATTCAGTACTTC. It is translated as CASSVTSGRQIQYF.

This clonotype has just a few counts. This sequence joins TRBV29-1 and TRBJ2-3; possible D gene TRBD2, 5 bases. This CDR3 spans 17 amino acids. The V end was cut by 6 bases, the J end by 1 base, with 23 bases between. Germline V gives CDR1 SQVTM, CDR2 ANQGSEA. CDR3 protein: CSVALRSRFGGTDTQYF. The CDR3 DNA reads TGCAGCGTCGCCCTCCGATCACGTTTCGGGGGCACAGATACGCAGTATTTT.

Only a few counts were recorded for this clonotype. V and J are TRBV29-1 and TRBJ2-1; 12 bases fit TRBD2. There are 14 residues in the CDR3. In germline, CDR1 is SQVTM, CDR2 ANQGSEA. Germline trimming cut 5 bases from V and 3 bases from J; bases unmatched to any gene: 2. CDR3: CSVRTSGIYNEQFF. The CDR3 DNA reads TGCAGCGTTCGGACTAGCGGGATCTACAATGAGCAGTTCTTC.

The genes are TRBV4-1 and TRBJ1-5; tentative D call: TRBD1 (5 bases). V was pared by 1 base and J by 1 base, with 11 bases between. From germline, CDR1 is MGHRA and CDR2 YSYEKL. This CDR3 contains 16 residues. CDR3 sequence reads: CASSQGGRASNQPQHF. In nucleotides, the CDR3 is TGCGCCAGCAGCCAAGGCGGCAGGGCAAGCAATCAGCCCCAGCATTTT.

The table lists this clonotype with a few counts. The CDR3 nucleotides read TGTGCCAGCAGTTTCGGGACTAGCGGAAACTACGAGCAGTACTTC. Translation: CASSFGTSGNYEQYF. This chain joins TRBV27 and TRBJ2-7, with 11 bases lining up with TRBD2. The CDR3 extends over 15 amino acids. After removal of 3 bases from V and 3 bases from J, the junction contained 4 bases not matched to a gene. From germline, CDR1 is MNHEY and CDR2 SMNVEV (reference sequence).

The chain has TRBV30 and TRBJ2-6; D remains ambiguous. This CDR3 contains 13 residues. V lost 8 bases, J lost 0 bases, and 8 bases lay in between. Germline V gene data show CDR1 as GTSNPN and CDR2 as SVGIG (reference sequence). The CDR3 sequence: CARDGSGANVLTF. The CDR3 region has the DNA TGTGCCAGAGACGGCTCTGGGGCCAACGTCCTGACTTTC.

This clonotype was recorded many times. The CDR3 nucleotides are TGTGCCAGCAGTTCCAGCGGGACGTACGAGCAGTACTTC. This codes for CASSSSGTYEQYF. This chain joins TRBV28 and TRBJ2-7; TRBD2 matches 7 bases. The germline gives CDR1 MDHEN, CDR2 SYDVKM. CDR3 size: 13 residues. J lost 4 bases, V lost 4 bases, and 4 bases had no gene match.

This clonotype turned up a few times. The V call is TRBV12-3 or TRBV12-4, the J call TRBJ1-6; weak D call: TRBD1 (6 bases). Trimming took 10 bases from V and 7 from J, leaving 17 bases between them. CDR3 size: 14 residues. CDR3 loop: CATADLDRNSPLHF. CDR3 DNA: TGTGCCACCGCTGACCTGGACAGAAATTCACCCCTCCACTTT.

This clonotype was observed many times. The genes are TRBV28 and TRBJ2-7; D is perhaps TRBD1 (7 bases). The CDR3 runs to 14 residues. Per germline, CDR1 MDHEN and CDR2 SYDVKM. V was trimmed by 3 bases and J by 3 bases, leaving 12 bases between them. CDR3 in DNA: TGTGCCAGCAGTTTTTTTCAGGGGGGCTACGAGCAGTACTTC. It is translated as CASSFFQGGYEQYF.

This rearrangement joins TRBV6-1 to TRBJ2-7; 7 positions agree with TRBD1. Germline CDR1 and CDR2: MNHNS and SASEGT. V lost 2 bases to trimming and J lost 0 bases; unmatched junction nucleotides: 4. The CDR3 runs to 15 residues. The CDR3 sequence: CASSERDSSSYEQYF. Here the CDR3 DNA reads TGTGCCAGCAGTGAACGGGACAGCAGCTCCTACGAGCAGTACTTC.

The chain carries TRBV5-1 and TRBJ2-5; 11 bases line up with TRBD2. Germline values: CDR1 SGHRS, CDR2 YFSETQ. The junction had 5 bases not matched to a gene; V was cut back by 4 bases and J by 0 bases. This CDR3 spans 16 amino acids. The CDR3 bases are TGCGCCAGCAGCACCGGGACTAGCGGCTACCAAGAGACCCAGTACTTC. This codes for CASSTGTSGYQETQYF.

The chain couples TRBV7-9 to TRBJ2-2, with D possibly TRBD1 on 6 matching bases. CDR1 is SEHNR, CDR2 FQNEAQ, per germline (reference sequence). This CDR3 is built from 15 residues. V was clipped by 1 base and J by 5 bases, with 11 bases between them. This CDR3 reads CASSLGRGATGELFF. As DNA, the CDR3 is TGTGCCAGCAGCTTAGGCAGGGGAGCGACCGGGGAGCTGTTTTTT.

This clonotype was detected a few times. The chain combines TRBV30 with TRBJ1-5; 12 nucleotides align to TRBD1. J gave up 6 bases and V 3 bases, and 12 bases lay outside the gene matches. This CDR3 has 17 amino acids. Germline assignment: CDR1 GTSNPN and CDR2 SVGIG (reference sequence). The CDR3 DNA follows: TGTGCCTGGAGCGACCCGCCGGGACAGGGGGCGGGTCAGCCCCAGCATTTT. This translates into CAWSDPPGQGAGQPQHF.

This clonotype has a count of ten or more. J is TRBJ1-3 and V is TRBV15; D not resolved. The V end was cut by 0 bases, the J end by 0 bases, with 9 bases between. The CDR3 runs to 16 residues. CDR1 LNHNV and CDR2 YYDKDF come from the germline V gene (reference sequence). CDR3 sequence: CATSRDVTNSGNTIYF. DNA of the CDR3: TGTGCCACCAGCAGAGACGTAACCAACTCTGGAAACACCATATATTTT.

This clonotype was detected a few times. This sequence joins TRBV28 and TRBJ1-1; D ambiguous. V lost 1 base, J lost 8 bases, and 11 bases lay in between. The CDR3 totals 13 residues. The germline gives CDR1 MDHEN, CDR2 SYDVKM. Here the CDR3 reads CASSLLDGGEAFF. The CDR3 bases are TGTGCCAGCAGTTTATTGGACGGAGGGGAAGCTTTCTTT.

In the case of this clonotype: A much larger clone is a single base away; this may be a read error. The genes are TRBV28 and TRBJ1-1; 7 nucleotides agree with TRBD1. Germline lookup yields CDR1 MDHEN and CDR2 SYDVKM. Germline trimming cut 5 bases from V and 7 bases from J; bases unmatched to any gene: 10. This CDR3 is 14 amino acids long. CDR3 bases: TGTGCCAGCAGTACCCAACCGGGGACAGTTGAAGCTTTCTTT. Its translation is CASSTQPGTVEAFF.

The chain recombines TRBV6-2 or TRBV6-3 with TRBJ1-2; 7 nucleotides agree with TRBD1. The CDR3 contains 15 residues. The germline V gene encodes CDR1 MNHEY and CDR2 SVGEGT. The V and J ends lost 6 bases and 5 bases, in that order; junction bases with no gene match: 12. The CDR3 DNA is TGTGCCAGCAGCCACGGACAGGACCCCATTTATGGCTACACCTTC. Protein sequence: CASSHGQDPIYGYTF.

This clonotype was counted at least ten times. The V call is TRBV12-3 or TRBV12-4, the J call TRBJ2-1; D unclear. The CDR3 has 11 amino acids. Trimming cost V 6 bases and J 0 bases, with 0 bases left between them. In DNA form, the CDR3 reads TGTGCCAGCAGCTCCTACAATGAGCAGTTCTTC. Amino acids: CASSSYNEQFF.

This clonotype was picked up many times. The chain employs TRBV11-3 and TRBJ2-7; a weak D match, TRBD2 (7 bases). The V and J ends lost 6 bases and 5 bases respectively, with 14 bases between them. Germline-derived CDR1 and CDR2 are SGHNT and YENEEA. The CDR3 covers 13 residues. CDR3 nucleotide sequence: TGTGCCAGCAGTTGGCGCGGGGGCCACGAGCAGTACTTC. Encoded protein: CASSWRGGHEQYF.

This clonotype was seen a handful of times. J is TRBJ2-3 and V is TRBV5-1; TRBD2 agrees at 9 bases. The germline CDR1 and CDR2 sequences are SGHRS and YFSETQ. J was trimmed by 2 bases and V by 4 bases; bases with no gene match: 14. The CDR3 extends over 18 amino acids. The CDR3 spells CASSPEGYLAGNTDTQYF. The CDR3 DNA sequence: TGCGCCAGCAGCCCGGAAGGGTACCTAGCGGGAAACACAGATACGCAGTATTTT.